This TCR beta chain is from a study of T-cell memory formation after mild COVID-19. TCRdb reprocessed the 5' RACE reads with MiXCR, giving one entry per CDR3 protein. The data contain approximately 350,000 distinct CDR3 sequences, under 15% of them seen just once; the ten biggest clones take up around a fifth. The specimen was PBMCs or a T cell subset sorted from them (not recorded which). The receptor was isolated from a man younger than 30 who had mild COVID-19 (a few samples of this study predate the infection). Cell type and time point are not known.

CDR3 protein: CASSQGRATNEKLFF. The CDR3 coding sequence is TGCGCCAGCAGCCAAGGGCGAGCAACTAATGAAAAACTGTTTTTT. The chain recombines TRBV4-1 with TRBJ1-4; D remains unclear. CDR3 size: 15 residues. Germline lookup yields CDR1 MGHRA and CDR2 YSYEKL. Trimming cost V 1 base and J 0 bases, with 6 bases left between them.